This T cell receptor (beta chain) was recovered during a study of vaccination and CD4 T cells after COVID-19 (dated by TCRdb to between 2021 and 2024). Regarding the research as a whole: Convalescent patients had a positive SARS-CoV-2 result on nasal swab PCR, and of these patients, several had mild disease and one had severe disease. The convalescent cohort included six males and four females, with two Hispanic individuals, seven Caucasians, two Asians and one multiracial person. Participants received two doses of either the Pfizer-BioNTech BNT162b2 vaccine (n=8) or the Moderna mRNA-1273 vaccine (n=2). Post-COVID blood samples were collected from convalescent patients a median of roughly 100 days after diagnosis, with a range of roughly 30 to 170 days. Post-vaccine blood samples were obtained a median of approximately 74 days after the second vaccine dose, with a range of about 13 to 250 days. Culture stimuli were overlapping spike peptide pools from SARS-CoV-2 and from the common cold coronaviruses HCoV-NL63, HCoV-OC43 and HCoV-229E. As controls, cultures received a CEFX viral epitope pool (the positive control), an HIV-1 Nef peptide pool (the negative control), or no peptide at all. In 10 COVID-19 convalescent patients and a few infection-naive healthy vaccine recipients, the spike-specific CD4+ TCR repertoire before mRNA vaccination was compared with the repertoire after mRNA vaccination.

The library was built by means of PCR. DNA from cultured CD4+ T cells underwent TCR sequencing with the Oncomine TCR Beta short-read assay at the Johns Hopkins FTIC core. The QIAamp micro DNA kit was used to extract genomic DNA from the cultured CD4+ T cells. Oncomine TCR Beta libraries made from cultured CD4+ T cells were pooled using unique dual indexes and sequenced on an Illumina iSeq 100. From the authors' description of their analysis: Non-productive sequences were removed, and CDR3s not starting with C, not ending with F or W, or shorter than 7 amino acids were discarded. Antigen-specific clonotypes were identified using the MANAFEST web application through comparison of peptide-stimulated wells with reference and other culture wells. Positive clones required FDR below 0.05, an odds ratio above 5, and productive frequency above 0.1% in at least two of three replicate wells. A clonotype was classed as cross-reactive if the clonotype showed significant expansion both in SARS-CoV-2 spike wells and in at least one common cold coronavirus spike condition. CDR3 homology was assessed with Levenshtein distances (stringdist) and unrooted phylogenetic trees (ape) in R version 3.6.1. TCRdb cleaned the public reads at Q25 with fastp, built clones with MiXCR and kept in-frame beta chains. Identical CDR3 proteins give one entry, which carries the most common genes and DNA. TCRdb, rather than the study authors, made the V and J calls. The sample table records 15,000 to 20,000 distinct CDR3 sequences; about 40% of these occur just once. Of the sample, roughly 8.9% is held by the ten largest clones.

Results and caveats for the whole study, not just this receptor: In convalescent patients, a median around 86% of post-vaccine SARS-CoV-2-reactive clones were detected only after vaccination, suggesting vaccine-specific priming. The study included relatively few convalescent patients and did not analyze early timepoints after natural infection. An increase in the median number of SARS-CoV-2-reactive clonotypes from 21 after infection to a few dozen after vaccination was observed, but the change was not found to be significant. Of the vaccine-specific clones in convalescent patients, 304 of 307, or nearly all, reacted only to SARS-CoV-2 spike and did not cross-react with common cold coronaviruses.

The treatment or condition label corresponds to: approximately 11-day PBMC culture with coronavirus spike peptide pools or control peptides (ViraFEST assay). The ViraFEST assay was used in the study, in which antigen-specific T cells were expanded with peptide pools and expanded clonotypes were subsequently identified by TCR sequencing. The convalescent patients' positive SARS-CoV-2 PCR tests were from March to December 2020, which was before the Alpha, Beta and Delta variants emerged in the United States. Each well held two million PBMCs cultured with around 9 ug/ml peptide pools in IMDM containing approximately 5% human AB serum and 7.5 to 10 IU/ml IL-2. Half of the culture medium was replaced with fresh IL-2-containing medium on days 3 and 7. After 10 to 11 days of culture, CD4+ T cells were isolated by negative selection with the EasySep CD4+ T cell isolation kit. PBMCs were separated from whole blood using Ficoll-Paque Plus gradient centrifugation and then either used fresh or cryopreserved at -140C. In general, triplicate wells were set up for every culture condition.

The CDR3 measures 18 amino acids from cysteine to phenylalanine. CDR3 DNA is the only sequence kept; it has 54 bases, read in frame from the first base. V and J lose 3 bases and 5 bases, and a span of 22 bases separates them. Per the germline V gene, SNHLY is the CDR1 and FYNNEI is the CDR2. As concerns this clonotype: What this receptor recognizes is not known. Within one base of it there is no much larger clone, and no base qualities were kept.

The receptor was isolated from a human donor who had recovered from COVID-19. The sample taken for sequencing was CD4+ T cells from blood, cultured in vitro. Rearrangement joined TRBV2 to TRBJ2-2, and possibly TRBD2, on 5 matching bases. The CDR3 reads CASSEENTRVVGTGELFF. The bases read TGTGCCAGCAGTGAGGAGAACACGAGGGTCGTTGGTACCGGGGAGCTGTTTTTT.